Presented here are 21 T cell receptor beta chains from one specimen sequenced in a study of CD8+ T cells in alopecia areata. RNA was isolated and reverse transcribed to cDNA, the sequencing template. TCRdb keeps only in-frame clones here, not all; method: immunoSEQ multiplex PCR. The sample contains about 130,000 clones, around 50% of which appear only once. The input for sequencing was CD4+ T cells sorted from blood, taken at week 0. All receptors derive from a human donor with alopecia areata.

This clone was seen only once. The chain couples TRBV7-8 to TRBJ2-1, with 7 positions matching TRBD2. Germline V gives CDR1 SGHVS, CDR2 FQNEAQ. There are 14 residues in the CDR3. V lost 5 bases to trimming and J lost 3 bases; unmatched junction nucleotides: 4. The CDR3 DNA reads as TGTGCCAGCAGCGCCGGGGGGAGCTACAATGAGCAGTTCTTC. Encoded protein: CASSAGGSYNEQFF.

V is TRBV6-5 and J is TRBJ1-6; no firm D call. Trimming took off 5 bases at V and 7 bases at J, with 15 bases between the two ends. This CDR3 is built from 15 residues. Germline assignment: CDR1 MNHEY and CDR2 SVGAGI. The CDR3 spells CASSPPPSGNSPLHF. Written as DNA, the CDR3 is TGTGCCAGCAGTCCGCCACCCTCGGGGAATTCACCCCTCCACTTT.

The chain couples TRBV10-3 to TRBJ2-5, with TRBD1 matching 9 bases. CDR3 length: 14 residues. J was trimmed by 3 bases and V by 5 bases; bases with no gene match: 4. Per germline, CDR1 ENHRY and CDR2 SYGVKD. The CDR3 DNA reads TGTGCCATCAGTAGTACAGGGGGCGAAGAGACCCAGTACTTC. It specifies CAISSTGGEETQYF.

The V call is TRBV10-3, the J call TRBJ2-5; D is possibly TRBD1 (6 bases). V was clipped by 6 bases and J by 1 base, with 9 bases between them. CDR3 length: 13 amino acids. Germline V lookup: CDR1 ENHRY, CDR2 SYGVKD. Here the CDR3 reads CAIRGASQETQYF. The CDR3 DNA follows: TGTGCCATCAGGGGGGCTAGCCAAGAGACCCAGTACTTC.

V and J are TRBV29-1 and TRBJ1-1; D perhaps matches TRBD1 (5 bases). The CDR3 is made up of 16 amino acids. Germline assignment: CDR1 SQVTM and CDR2 ANQGSEA. Trimming cost V 4 bases and J 4 bases, with 22 bases left between them. As DNA, the CDR3 is TGCAGCGTTGCAATTCGAGAGGGACCGTGGGTCACTGAAGCTTTCTTT. Protein product: CSVAIREGPWVTEAFF.

V is TRBV10-3 and J is TRBJ1-4, with 10 bases aligning to TRBD1. The length of the CDR3 is 14 residues. Germline assignment: CDR1 ENHRY and CDR2 SYGVKD. Trimming removed 3 bases from V and 6 bases from J; junction bases left unmatched: 1. CDR3 loop: CAISDGQGDEKLFF. The CDR3 bases are TGTGCCATCAGTGACGGACAGGGGGATGAAAAACTGTTTTTT.

The chain carries TRBV29-1 and TRBJ1-5, with TRBD1 matching 7 bases. This CDR3 has 12 amino acids. The germline V gene has CDR1 SQVTM and CDR2 ANQGSEA. The V and J ends lost 7 bases and 5 bases, in that order; junction bases with no gene match: 5. The CDR3 bases are TGCAGCGCCAGGGACAGCGATCAGCCCCAGCATTTT. It encodes CSARDSDQPQHF.

This clone was seen only a few times. The CDR3 bases are TGCGCCAGCAGCTTTTTGCTTGACCCGGGGGGCTCCTACAATGAGCAGTTCTTC. Its protein product is CASSFLLDPGGSYNEQFF. The chain carries TRBV5-1 and TRBJ2-1; 7 bases are a match to TRBD2. The CDR3 extends over 18 amino acids. V dropped 2 bases and J dropped 0; count of bases not matched to a gene: 11. Germline V gene lookup returns CDR1 SGHRS and CDR2 YFSETQ.

Concerning this clone: Other DNA sequences in the same sample also yield this CDR3. The V gene is TRBV29-1, the J gene TRBJ2-3; TRBD1 might be the D (5 bases). Trimming removed 2 bases from V and 2 bases from J, with 8 bases in between. CDR3 size: 13 residues. Germline assignment: CDR1 SQVTM and CDR2 ANQGSEA. The CDR3 sequence is CSVERGSTDTQYF. The CDR3 nucleotides are TGCAGCGTTGAAAGGGGTTCCACAGATACGCAGTATTTT.

V and J are TRBV4-3 and TRBJ2-1; 10 nucleotides match TRBD2. The germline V gene has CDR1 LGHNA and CDR2 YSLEER. The CDR3 runs to 16 residues. Trimming removed 3 bases from V and 7 bases from J; junction bases left unmatched: 9. The CDR3 coding sequence is TGCGCCAGCAGCCATTCGTCTCTAGCGGGGGAGAATGAGCAGTTCTTC. Its protein product is CASSHSSLAGENEQFF.

In DNA, the CDR3 is TGCGCCAGCAGACCAGGGGTTTATGACAATCAGCCCCAGCATTTT. It is translated as CASRPGVYDNQPQHF. The V gene is TRBV4-1, the J gene TRBJ1-5; a weak D match, TRBD1 (6 bases). CDR1 and CDR2 (germline): MGHRA, YSYEKL. V was trimmed by 6 bases and J by 3 bases, leaving 15 bases between them. The CDR3 consists of 15 residues.

There are a few counts of this clone. The V and J genes are TRBV11-2 and TRBJ2-5; D remains unclear. The CDR3 is made up of 13 amino acids. Trimming removed 3 bases at V and 1 base at J, with 6 bases between. The germline CDR1 and CDR2 sequences are SGHAT and FQNNGV. The CDR3 region is CASSFYIQETQYF. In DNA form, the CDR3 reads TGTGCCAGCAGCTTCTACATCCAAGAGACCCAGTACTTC.

The chain links TRBV4-3 to TRBJ2-5; no firm D call. The CDR3 length is 13 residues. V was shortened by 3 bases and J by 5 bases, with 10 bases between the two germline ends. The germline V gene encodes CDR1 LGHNA and CDR2 YSLEER. The CDR3 reads CASSQNLEETQYF. DNA for the CDR3: TGCGCCAGCAGCCAGAACCTTGAGGAGACCCAGTACTTC.

This clone has a handful of counts. This chain links TRBV2 with TRBJ2-5; the match to TRBD1 covers 7 bases. V dropped 8 bases and J dropped 3; count of bases not matched to a gene: 3. This CDR3 is 12 amino acids long. CDR1 and CDR2 from the germline V gene are SNHLY and FYNNEI. The CDR3 nucleotides are TGTGCCAGCGGGACAGCGAAAGAGACCCAGTACTTC. This codes for CASGTAKETQYF.

This clone was counted between two and nine times. V usage is TRBV7-2 and J usage is TRBJ2-1; 11 bases fit TRBD2. After removal of 3 bases from V and 7 bases from J, the junction contained 2 bases not matched to a gene. This CDR3 comprises 14 residues. The germline V gene encodes CDR1 SGHTA and CDR2 FQGNSA. CDR3 sequence: CASSFSGGENEQFF. The CDR3 region has the DNA TGTGCCAGCAGCTTTAGCGGGGGGGAAAATGAGCAGTTCTTC.

The rearrangement links TRBV5-4 to TRBJ1-2; TRBD1 matches at 7 bases. V shed 4 bases, J shed 4 bases, and the junction held 7 bases outside the gene matches. CDR3 length: 14 residues. Germline CDR1 SGHNT, CDR2 YYREEE (reference sequence). The CDR3, as DNA: TGTGCCAGCAGCCAGGACAGGACCTTCTATGGCTACACCTTC. This encodes CASSQDRTFYGYTF.

This clone was counted a few times. The chain links TRBV7-2 to TRBJ2-1; D ambiguous. The germline V and J ends were trimmed by 1 base and 12 bases, with 10 bases remaining between them. This CDR3 is 12 amino acids long. From germline, CDR1 is SGHTA and CDR2 FQGNSA. CDR3 DNA: TGTGCCAGCAGCTTAGGGGCCGTTGGGCAGTTCTTC. Translation: CASSLGAVGQFF.

The V and J genes are TRBV30 and TRBJ1-5; the D gene is possibly TRBD1 (5 bases). CDR1 and CDR2 (germline): GTSNPN, SVGIG (reference sequence). The V gene lost 2 bases and the J gene lost 2 bases, with 7 bases spanning the gap. The CDR3 has 13 residues. The CDR3 DNA reads as TGTGCCTGGAGTAAGACAGGCAATCAGCCCCAGCATTTT. Residues: CAWSKTGNQPQHF.

The rearrangement joins TRBV29-1 to TRBJ1-2, with D perhaps matching TRBD1 (5 bases). Germline values: CDR1 SQVTM, CDR2 ANQGSEA. The CDR3 is 14 residues long. The V and J ends lost 2 bases and 2 bases respectively, with 12 bases between them. As DNA, the CDR3 is TGCAGCGTTGAATCCCCTGGGGGGAACTATGGCTACACCTTC. It translates to CSVESPGGNYGYTF. Using reference TRBV29-1 and TRBJ1-2 for the parts outside the CDR3, the full variable domain is SAVISQKPSRDICQRGTSLTIQCQVDSQVTMMFWYRQQPGQSLTLIATANQGSEATYESGFVIDKFPISRPNLTFSTLTVSNMSPEDSSIYLCSVESPGGNYGYTFGSGTRLTVV.

V is TRBV25-1 and J is TRBJ1-1, with D perhaps TRBD1 (6 bases). Trimming pared 3 bases from V and 3 bases from J, leaving 11 bases between. Germline assignment: CDR1 MGHDK and CDR2 SYGVNS. The CDR3 has 14 residues. The CDR3 bases are TGTGCCAGCAGTGAGGCTACAGGGCACACTGAAGCTTTCTTT. This codes for CASSEATGHTEAFF.

This chain joins TRBV27 and TRBJ1-1; TRBD1 is a possible D gene (5 bases). The CDR3 is 15 amino acids. V was shortened by 8 bases and J by 0 bases, with 16 bases between the two germline ends. Germline values: CDR1 MNHEY, CDR2 SMNVEV (reference sequence). In DNA form, the CDR3 reads TGTGCCAGCCGTGGGGCGGGAGCCCTGAACACTGAAGCTTTCTTT. Protein product: CASRGAGALNTEAFF.